This T cell receptor (beta chain) is from a study of T cells after yellow fever vaccination. As for the study in general: For low cell numbers, libraries were made with SMART-Seq v4 Ultra Low Input.

The table lists this clonotype with many counts. Its antigen is unidentified. Universal primer sites and UMIs were introduced during 5'RACE template-switching synthesis of TCR cDNA. TCRdb called the 5' RACE reads again in MiXCR, with one record for every CDR3 protein. This table has about 320,000 distinct CDR3 sequences, around 12% appearing once. Overall study findings and caveats: Although most clonotypes did not, a small share appeared in both CD4 and CD8 compartments. Reappearance after the booster was seen for most primary-vaccination clones, at 95% to 97% CD4 and roughly 90% CD8.

The CDR3 is made up of 15 amino acids. Between the trimmed V and J ends, which lost 4 bases and 5 bases, there was a span of 17 bases. Germline loops: CDR1 LNHDA, CDR2 SQIVND (reference sequence). V gene TRBV19 combines with J gene TRBJ2-5; either TRBD1 or TRBD2 may fit D (5 bases each). The clonotype was recovered from a man in his late teens or twenties who received the YFV17D yellow fever vaccine. This specimen was CD4+ T cells sorted from PBMCs, taken 15 days after the yellow fever booster vaccination. CDR3 bases: TGTGCCAGTAGTACACATAAGGGGAGTTTGGAGACCCAGTACTTC. It yields the protein CASSTHKGSLETQYF. Supplemented by reference TRBV19 and TRBJ2-5, the full variable domain reads DGGITQSPKYLFRKEGQNVTLSCEQNLNHDAMYWYRQDPGQGLRLIYYSQIVNDFQKGDIAEGYSVSREKKESFPLTVTSAQKNPTAFYLCASSTHKGSLETQYFGPGTRLLVL.